This T cell receptor beta chain originates from a study of T cells after posttransplantation cyclophosphamide (dated by TCRdb to about 2016). Some background on the complete study: The study tracked T cell repertoire reconstitution by TRB sequencing after myeloablative bone marrow transplantation using posttransplantation cyclophosphamide as GVHD prophylaxis. Public TRB sequences were compared against a database of over 3,000 sequences linked to responses to pathogens, tumor antigens, self-antigens and alloantigens. Samples from approximately 40 PTCy-treated patients and approximately 16 related bone marrow donors of those patients were subjected to antigen receptor sequencing. TRB sequencing was performed on blood from all 35 or so PTCy patients with 1-year posttransplant specimens. Because TRA and TRB clonality correlated tightly in 8 to 10 samples, the subsequent TCR analyses were limited to TRB only. In 3 patients, up to roughly 3 additional blood samples taken between 2 and 5.2 years after transplant also underwent TRB sequencing, as did pretransplant blood from several patients.

What the study reported, not specific to this receptor: The TRB repertoires of T cells infiltrating skin or the GI tract showed only limited overlap with the TRB repertoires found in blood. At 1-2 months, donor-recipient similarity was low but rose over the first year, and the later blood repertoires were often dominated by donor CD8+ memory clones. Across 45 patients, recipient CMV seropositivity and CMV reactivation were highly associated with TRB clonality; PTCy diversity was similar to CNI/methotrexate controls.

This clone occurred many times. Its antigen is still unknown. The input lacks base qualities; no much larger clone sits a single base away. Reading the germline V gene (reference sequence) gives CDR1 SEHNR and CDR2 FQNEAQ. V and J are trimmed by 4 bases and 0 bases, and the gene matches miss 5 bases of the junction. The CDR3 contains 16 residues, cysteine and phenylalanine counted. The retained sequence is limited to the CDR3, 48 bases, with the frame set at the first base. Genomic DNA was used for TRB sequencing, which was performed with the immunoSEQ assay at survey resolution or with the hsTCRB kit. The paper's processing steps were these. Initial read processing used immunoSEQ software, and repertoire analyses used the LymphoSeq R package. For each TRB dataset, clonality was calculated as 1 minus normalized Shannon entropy, and the Gini coefficient was computed as well. Phenotypes of unsorted samples were inferred by mapping TRB sequences from sorted subsets of the recipient or donor onto the same recipient's unsorted samples. Held by TCRdb, this immuneACCESS table contains in-frame sequences only and omits some clones. Under half of the omission traces to an unresolved V gene where checked; the cause of the rest is unknown. That table furnishes V, J and clone size, whereas the DNA furnished D and trimming. For this sample, 35,000 to 55,000 clones appear and none is a singleton. The ten largest account for approximately 2.2% of the sample.

On the day of marrow donation, related bone marrow donors gave peripheral blood samples. Mononuclear cells from peripheral blood and bone marrow were separated by Ficoll-Hypaque density centrifugation and then cryopreserved. Here the chain combines TRBV7-9 and TRBJ2-1, with 8 junctional bases fitting TRBD2. The source material was PBMCs. The clonotype originates from a man in his forties in good health, CMV-negative, and a related stem cell transplant donor. The DNA is TGTGCCAGCAGCTCCTCCGGGAGGGACTCCTACAATGAGCAGTTCTTC. Its translation is CASSSSGRDSYNEQFF.